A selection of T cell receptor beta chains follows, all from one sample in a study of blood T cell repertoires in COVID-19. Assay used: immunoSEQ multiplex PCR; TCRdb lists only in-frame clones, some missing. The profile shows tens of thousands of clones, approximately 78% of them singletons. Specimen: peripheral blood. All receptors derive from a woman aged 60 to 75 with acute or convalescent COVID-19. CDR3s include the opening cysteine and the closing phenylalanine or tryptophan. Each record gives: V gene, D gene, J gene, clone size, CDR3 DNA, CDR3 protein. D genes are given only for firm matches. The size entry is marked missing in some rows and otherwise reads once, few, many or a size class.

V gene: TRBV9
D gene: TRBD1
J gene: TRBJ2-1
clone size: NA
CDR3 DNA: TGTGCCAGCAGCGTGCAAACCGGACAGGGGATTATCTCCTACAATGAGCAGTTCTTC
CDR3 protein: CASSVQTGQGIISYNEQFF

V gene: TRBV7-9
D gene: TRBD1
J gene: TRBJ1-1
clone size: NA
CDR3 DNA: TGTGCCAGCAGCGTCGGGACAGGGAATGAAGCTTTCTTT
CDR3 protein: CASSVGTGNEAFF

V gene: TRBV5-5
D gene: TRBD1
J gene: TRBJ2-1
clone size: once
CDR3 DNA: TGTGCCAGCAGCTTTAGCACGCCCCGGACAGGCTCCTACAATGAGCAGTTCTTC
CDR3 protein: CASSFSTPRTGSYNEQFF

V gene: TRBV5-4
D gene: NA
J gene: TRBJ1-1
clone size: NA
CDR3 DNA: TGTGCCAGCAGCTTGGAAGGGGGCACTGAAGCTTTCTTT
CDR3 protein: CASSLEGGTEAFF

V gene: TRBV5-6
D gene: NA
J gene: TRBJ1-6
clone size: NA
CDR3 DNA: TGTGCCAGCAGCTTTGACAGATTCAACTCACCCCTCCACTTT
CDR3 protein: CASSFDRFNSPLHF

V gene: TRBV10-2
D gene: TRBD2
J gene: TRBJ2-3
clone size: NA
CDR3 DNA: TGCGCCAGCAGTGAGTCTACTAGCGGGGTACTAGATACGCAGTATTTT
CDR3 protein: CASSESTSGVLDTQYF

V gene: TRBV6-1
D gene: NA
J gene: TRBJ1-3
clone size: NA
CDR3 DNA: TGTGCCAGCAGTGAAGCGTTAGCTGAAAACACCATATATTTT
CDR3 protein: CASSEALAENTIYF

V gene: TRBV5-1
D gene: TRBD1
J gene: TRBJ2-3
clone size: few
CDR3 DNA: TGCGCCAGCAGCCCGGGACAGGGGACTATCAGCACAGATACGCAGTATTTT
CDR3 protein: CASSPGQGTISTDTQYF

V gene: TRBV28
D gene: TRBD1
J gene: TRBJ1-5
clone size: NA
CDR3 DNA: TGTGCCAGCAGCCCGGCCGGGACAGCCTTCAATCAGCCCCAGCATTTT
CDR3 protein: CASSPAGTAFNQPQHF

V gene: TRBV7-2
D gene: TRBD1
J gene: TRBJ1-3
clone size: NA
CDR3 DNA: TGTGCCAGCAGCTTAGGGACAGGGACTAACACCATATATTTT
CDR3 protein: CASSLGTGTNTIYF

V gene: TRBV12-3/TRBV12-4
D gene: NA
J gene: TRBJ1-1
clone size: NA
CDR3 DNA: TGTGCCAGCAGGTACACACAGAACACTGAAGCTTTCTTT
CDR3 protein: CASRYTQNTEAFF

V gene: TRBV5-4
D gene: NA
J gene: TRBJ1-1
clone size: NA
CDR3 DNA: TGTGCCAGCAGCTCCACAGGGTTTACTGAAGCTTTCTTT
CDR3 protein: CASSSTGFTEAFF

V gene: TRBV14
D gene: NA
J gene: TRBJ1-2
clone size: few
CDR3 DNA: TGTGCCAGCAGCCAAGATCCAGGGGCGCGACGCGGCTACACCTTC
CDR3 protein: CASSQDPGARRGYTF

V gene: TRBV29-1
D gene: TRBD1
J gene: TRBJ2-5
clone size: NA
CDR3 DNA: TGCAGCCTCCAGGGGGTCGAGGTTGCAGAGACCCAGTACTTC
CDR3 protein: CSLQGVEVAETQYF

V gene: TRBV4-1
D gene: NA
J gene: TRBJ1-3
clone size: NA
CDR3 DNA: TGCGCCAGCAGCCAAGGGGCCGCTAACCCGAACACCATATATTTT
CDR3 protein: CASSQGAANPNTIYF

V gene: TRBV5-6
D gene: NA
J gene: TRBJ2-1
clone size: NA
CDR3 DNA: TGTGCCAGCAGCCTCAGGGATTACAATGAGCAGTTCTTC
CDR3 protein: CASSLRDYNEQFF

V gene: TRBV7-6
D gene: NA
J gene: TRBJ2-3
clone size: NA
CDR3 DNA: TGTGCCAGCAGCTTAAAGGGCGGGGATACGCAGTATTTT
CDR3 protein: CASSLKGGDTQYF

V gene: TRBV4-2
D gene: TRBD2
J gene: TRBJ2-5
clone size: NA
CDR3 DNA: TGTGCCAGCAGCCATATTACTAGCGGGGGGGCAGAGACCCAGTACTTC
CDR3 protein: CASSHITSGGAETQYF

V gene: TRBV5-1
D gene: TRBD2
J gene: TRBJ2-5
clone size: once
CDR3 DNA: TGCGCCAGCAGCTTGGCCTTTAGCGGGGGGTTCCAAGAGACCCAGTACTTC
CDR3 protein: CASSLAFSGGFQETQYF

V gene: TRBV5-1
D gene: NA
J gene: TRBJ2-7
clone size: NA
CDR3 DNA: TGCGCCAGCAGCTTCCAACCTCTTAGCTCCTACGAGCAGTACTTC
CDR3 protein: CASSFQPLSSYEQYF

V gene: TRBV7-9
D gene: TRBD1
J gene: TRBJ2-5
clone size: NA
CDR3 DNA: TGTGCCAGCAGCAGAACAGGGGTAGCAGGGGAGACCCAGTACTTC
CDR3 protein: CASSRTGVAGETQYF

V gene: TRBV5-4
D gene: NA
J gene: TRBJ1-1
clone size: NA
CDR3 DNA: TGTGCCAGCAGCCTACAAAGGGGGACTGAAGCTTTCTTT
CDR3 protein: CASSLQRGTEAFF

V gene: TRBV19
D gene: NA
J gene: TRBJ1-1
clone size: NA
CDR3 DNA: TGTGCCAGTAAGCCACAGGGTTTGAACACTGAAGCTTTCTTT
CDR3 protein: CASKPQGLNTEAFF

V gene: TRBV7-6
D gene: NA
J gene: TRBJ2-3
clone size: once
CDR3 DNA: TGTGCCAGCAGCCCCCCTAGAGGGCAAGCTAGCACAGATACGCAGTATTTT
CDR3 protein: CASSPPRGQASTDTQYF

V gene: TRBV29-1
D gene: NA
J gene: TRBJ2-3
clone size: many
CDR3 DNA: TGCAGCGTTGCGCCCCGACGACTTAGCACAGATACGCAGTATTTT
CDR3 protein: CSVAPRRLSTDTQYF

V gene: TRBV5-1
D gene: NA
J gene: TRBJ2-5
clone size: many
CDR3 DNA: TGCGCCAGCAGTCAATCAACAGGACAAGAGACCCAGTACTTC
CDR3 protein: CASSQSTGQETQYF

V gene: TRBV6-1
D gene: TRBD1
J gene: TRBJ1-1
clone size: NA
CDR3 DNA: TGTGCCAGCAGTCAAGAATCCGGGACAGCGAACACTGAAGCTTTCTTT
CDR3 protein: CASSQESGTANTEAFF

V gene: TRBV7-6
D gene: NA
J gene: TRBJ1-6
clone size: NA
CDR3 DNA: TGTGCCAGCAGTACAGGGACGGATAATTCACCCCTCCACTTT
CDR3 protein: CASSTGTDNSPLHF

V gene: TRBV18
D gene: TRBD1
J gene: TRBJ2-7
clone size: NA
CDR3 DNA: TGTGCCAGCTCACCAGTCTCCGGGACAGGGAACGAGCAGTACTTC
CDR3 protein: CASSPVSGTGNEQYF

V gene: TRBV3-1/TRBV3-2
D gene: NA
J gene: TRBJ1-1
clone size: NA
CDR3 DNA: TGTGCCAGCAGCCAAGATCAAGGGGCGACTGAAGCTTTCTTT
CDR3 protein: CASSQDQGATEAFF

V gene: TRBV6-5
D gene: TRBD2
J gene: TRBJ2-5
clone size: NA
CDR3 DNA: TGTGCCAGCAGTTATTTCCTAGCGGGGTCAGAGACCCAGTACTTC
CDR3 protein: CASSYFLAGSETQYF

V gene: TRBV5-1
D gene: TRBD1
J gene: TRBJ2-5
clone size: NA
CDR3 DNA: TGCGCCAGCAGCCCGCTGGACAGGGTGGGAGAGACCCAGTACTTC
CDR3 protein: CASSPLDRVGETQYF

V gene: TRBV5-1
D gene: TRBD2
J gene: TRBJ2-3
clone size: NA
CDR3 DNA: TGCGCCAGCAGCTGGGGGACTAGCGGGGGGCCCACAGATACGCAGTATTTT
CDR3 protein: CASSWGTSGGPTDTQYF

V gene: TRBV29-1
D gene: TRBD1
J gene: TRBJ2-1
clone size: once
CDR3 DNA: TGCAGCCAAACTCGGACAGGGGTCCACAATGAGCAGTTCTTC
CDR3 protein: CSQTRTGVHNEQFF

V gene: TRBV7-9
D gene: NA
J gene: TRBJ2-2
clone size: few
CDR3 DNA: TGTGCCAGCAGCCCTAGCTTTATTAGCGCGAACACCGGGGAGCTGTTTTTT
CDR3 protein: CASSPSFISANTGELFF

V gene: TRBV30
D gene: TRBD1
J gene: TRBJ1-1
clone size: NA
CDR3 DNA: TGTGCCTGGAGTCGACAGGGGGCCGGTGAAGCTTTCTTT
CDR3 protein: CAWSRQGAGEAFF

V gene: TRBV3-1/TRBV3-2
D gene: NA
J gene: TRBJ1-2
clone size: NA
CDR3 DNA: TGTGCCAGCAGCCAAGCTGTTGGCTACACCTTC
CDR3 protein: CASSQAVGYTF

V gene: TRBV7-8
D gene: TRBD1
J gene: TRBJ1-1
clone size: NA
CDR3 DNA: TGTGCCAGCAGCCCAGCCGGGACAGGGAACACTGAAGCTTTCTTT
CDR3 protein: CASSPAGTGNTEAFF

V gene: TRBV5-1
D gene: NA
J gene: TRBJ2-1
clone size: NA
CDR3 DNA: TGCGCCAGCAGTCCTGGAGATGAGCAGTTCTTC
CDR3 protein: CASSPGDEQFF

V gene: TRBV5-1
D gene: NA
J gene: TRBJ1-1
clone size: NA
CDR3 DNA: TGCGCCAGCAGCTCGATTTTGGGGAGGAACACTGAAGCTTTCTTT
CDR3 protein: CASSSILGRNTEAFF

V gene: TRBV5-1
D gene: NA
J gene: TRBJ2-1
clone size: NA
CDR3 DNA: TGCGCCAGCACCGAGGGAAATGAGCAGTTCTTC
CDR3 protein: CASTEGNEQFF

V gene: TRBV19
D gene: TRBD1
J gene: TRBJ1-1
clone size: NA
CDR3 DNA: TGTGCCAGTAGTATCACCGGGACAGGATCCTTTCCCACTGAAGCTTTCTTT
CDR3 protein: CASSITGTGSFPTEAFF

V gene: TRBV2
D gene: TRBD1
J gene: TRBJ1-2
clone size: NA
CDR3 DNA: TGTGCCAGCAGTGTATCTTCAGGGGGAAGAAACTATGGCTACACCTTC
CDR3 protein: CASSVSSGGRNYGYTF

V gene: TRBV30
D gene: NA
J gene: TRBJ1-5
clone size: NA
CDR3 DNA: TGTGCCTGGAGTACACAGGACAGTCAGCCCCAGCATTTT
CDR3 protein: CAWSTQDSQPQHF

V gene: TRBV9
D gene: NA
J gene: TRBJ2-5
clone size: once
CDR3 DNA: TGTGCCAGCAGCTTCGCGGACTCTTCAACCCAGTACTTC
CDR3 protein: CASSFADSSTQYF

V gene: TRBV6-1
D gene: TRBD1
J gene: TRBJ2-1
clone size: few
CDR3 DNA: TGTGCCAGCAGTGAAGCGGAGGGGGACAGGGGTCGGATTAGCTCCTACAATGAGCAGTTCTTC
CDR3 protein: CASSEAEGDRGRISSYNEQFF